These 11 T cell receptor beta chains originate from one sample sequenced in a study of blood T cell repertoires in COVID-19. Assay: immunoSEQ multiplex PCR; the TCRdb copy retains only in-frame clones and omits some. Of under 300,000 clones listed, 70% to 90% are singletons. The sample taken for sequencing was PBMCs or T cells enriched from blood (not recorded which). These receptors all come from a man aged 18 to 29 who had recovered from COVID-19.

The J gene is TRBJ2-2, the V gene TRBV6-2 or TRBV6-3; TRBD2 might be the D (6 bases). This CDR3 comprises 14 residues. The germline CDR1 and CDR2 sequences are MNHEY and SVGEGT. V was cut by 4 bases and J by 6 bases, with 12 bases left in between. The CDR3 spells CASSSGGPAGELFF. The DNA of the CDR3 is TGTGCCAGCAGTTCTGGAGGGCCCGCCGGGGAGCTGTTTTTT.

CDR3 in DNA: TGCGCCAGCAGAAAAGCTGATTATGGCTACACCTTC. It translates to CASRKADYGYTF. The chain is built from TRBV10-2 and TRBJ1-2; D unresolved. The length of the CDR3 is 12 residues. V was cut by 6 bases and J by 5 bases, with 10 bases left in between. CDR1 WSHSY and CDR2 SAAADI come from the germline V gene.

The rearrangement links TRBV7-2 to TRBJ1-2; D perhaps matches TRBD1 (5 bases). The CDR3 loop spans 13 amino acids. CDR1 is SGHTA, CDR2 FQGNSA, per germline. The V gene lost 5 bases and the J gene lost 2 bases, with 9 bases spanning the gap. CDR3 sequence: CASSARVNYGYTF. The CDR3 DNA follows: TGTGCCAGCAGCGCCAGGGTAAACTATGGCTACACCTTC.

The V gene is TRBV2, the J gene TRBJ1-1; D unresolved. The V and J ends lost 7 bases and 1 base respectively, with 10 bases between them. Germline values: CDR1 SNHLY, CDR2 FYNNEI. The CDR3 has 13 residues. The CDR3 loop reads CASTSGRNTEAFF. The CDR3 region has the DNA TGTGCCAGCACTTCAGGTCGGAACACTGAAGCTTTCTTT.

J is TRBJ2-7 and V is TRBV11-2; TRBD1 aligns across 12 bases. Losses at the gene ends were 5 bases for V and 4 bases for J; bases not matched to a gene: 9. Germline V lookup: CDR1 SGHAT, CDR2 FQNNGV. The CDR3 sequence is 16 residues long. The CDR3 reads CASSKLAGQGAYEQYF. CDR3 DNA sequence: TGTGCCAGCAGCAAATTGGCGGGACAGGGGGCATACGAGCAGTACTTC.

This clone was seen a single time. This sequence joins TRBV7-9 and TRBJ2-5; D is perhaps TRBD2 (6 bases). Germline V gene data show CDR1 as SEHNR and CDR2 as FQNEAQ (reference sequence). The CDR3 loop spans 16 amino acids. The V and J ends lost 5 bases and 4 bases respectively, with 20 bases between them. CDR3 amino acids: CASSLPSGSQGETQYF. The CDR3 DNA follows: TGTGCCAGCAGCCTCCCCTCCGGGAGTCAGGGAGAGACCCAGTACTTC.

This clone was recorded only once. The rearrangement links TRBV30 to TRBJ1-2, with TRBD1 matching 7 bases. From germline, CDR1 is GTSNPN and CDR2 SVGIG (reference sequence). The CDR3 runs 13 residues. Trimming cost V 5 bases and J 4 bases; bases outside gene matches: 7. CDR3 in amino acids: CAWARDRPYGYTF. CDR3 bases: TGTGCCTGGGCTCGGGACAGACCCTATGGCTACACCTTC.

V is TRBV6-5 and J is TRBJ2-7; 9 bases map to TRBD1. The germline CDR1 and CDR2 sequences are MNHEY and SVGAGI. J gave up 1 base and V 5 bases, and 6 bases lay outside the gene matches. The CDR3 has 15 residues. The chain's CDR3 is CASSQIGQGSYEQYF. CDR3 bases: TGTGCCAGCAGTCAAATTGGACAGGGGTCCTACGAGCAGTACTTC.

The CDR3 loop reads CATTQGLAGLDTQYF. The CDR3 DNA follows: TGTGCCACCACCCAGGGGTTAGCGGGATTAGATACGCAGTATTTT. The J gene is TRBJ2-3, the V gene TRBV2, with 8 bases identical to TRBD2. The germline CDR1 and CDR2 sequences are SNHLY and FYNNEI. J gave up 5 bases and V 10 bases, and 14 bases lay outside the gene matches. There are 15 residues in the CDR3.

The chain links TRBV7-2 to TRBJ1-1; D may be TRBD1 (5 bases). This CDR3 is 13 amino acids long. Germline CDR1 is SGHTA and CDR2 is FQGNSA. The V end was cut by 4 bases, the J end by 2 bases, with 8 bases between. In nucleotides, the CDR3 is TGTGCCAGCAGCTACCAGGGAAACACTGAAGCTTTCTTT. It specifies CASSYQGNTEAFF. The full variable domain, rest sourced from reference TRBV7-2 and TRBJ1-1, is GAGVSQSPSNKVTEKGKDVELRCDPISGHTALYWYRQSLGQGLEFLIYFQGNSAPDKSGLPSDRFSAERTGGSVSTLTIQRTQQEDSAVYLCASSYQGNTEAFFGQGTRLTVV.

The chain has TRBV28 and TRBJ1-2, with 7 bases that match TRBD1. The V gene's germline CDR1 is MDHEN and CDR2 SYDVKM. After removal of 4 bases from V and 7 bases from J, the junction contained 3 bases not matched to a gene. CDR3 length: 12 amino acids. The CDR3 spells CASSSGGPGYTF. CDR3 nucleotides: TGTGCCAGCAGTTCAGGGGGGCCTGGCTACACCTTC.